The T cell receptor beta chain described here comes from a study of CXCR3-negative and CXCR3-positive naive CD8 T cells. By phenotype, naive CD8+ T cells were CD45RO-CCR7+CD27+CD95-. Germline lookup yields CDR1 LNHDA and CDR2 SQIVND (reference sequence). The CDR3 consists of 18 residues. Via 5' RACE with UMI labels, TRB cDNA libraries were prepared. Using the 5' RACE reads, TCRdb records one entry per CDR3 protein without DNA. The sample data list roughly 24,000 distinct CDR3 sequences. Comments on this clonotype: Its cognate antigen is unknown.

Study-level results: Naive CXCR3-positive cells had TRB CDR3s more hydrophobic than those of CXCR3-negative naive cells. Naive subsets expressed similar surface CD5; TRB CDR3 features served to infer TCR strength.

This sequence joins TRBV19 and TRBJ2-6; TCRdb's D gene call, TRBD2, goes unchecked for lack of DNA. This TCR derives from a human donor in good health. Some clones in this sample may be carry-over from other donors' samples. The sequencing input was naive CXCR3- CD8+ T cells from blood. Subset meaning: CD45RO-CCR7+CD27+CD95- naive CD8+ T cells lacking CXCR3 (TNR3-). The CDR3 here is CASSIWAGRASGANVLTF.